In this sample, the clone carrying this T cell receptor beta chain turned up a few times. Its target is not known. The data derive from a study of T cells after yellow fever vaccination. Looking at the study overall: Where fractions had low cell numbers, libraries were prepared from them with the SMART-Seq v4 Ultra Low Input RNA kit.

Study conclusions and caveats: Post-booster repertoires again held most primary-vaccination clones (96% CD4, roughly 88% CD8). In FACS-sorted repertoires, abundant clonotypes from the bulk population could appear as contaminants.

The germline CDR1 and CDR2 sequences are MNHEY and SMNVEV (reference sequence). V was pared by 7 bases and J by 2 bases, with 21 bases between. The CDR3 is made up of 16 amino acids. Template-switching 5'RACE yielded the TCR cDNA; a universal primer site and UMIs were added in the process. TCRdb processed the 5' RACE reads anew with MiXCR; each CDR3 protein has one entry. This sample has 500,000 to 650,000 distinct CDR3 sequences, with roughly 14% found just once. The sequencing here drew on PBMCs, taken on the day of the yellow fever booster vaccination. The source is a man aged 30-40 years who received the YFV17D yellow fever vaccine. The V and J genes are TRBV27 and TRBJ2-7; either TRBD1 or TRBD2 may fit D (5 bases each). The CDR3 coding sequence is TGTGCCAGCACCTCCTCCCCGGGACGACGGCCCTACGAGCAGTACTTC. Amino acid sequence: CASTSSPGRRPYEQYF.